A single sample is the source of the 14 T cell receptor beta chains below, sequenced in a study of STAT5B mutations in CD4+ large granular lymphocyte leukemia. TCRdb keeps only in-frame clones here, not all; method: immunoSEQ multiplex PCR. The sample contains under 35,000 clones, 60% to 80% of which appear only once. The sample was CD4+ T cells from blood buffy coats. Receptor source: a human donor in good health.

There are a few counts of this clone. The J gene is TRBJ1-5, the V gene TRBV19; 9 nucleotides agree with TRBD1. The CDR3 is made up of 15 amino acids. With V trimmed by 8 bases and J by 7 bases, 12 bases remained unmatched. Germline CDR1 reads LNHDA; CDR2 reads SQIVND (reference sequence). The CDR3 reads CASASGTGLGQPQHF. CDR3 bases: TGTGCCAGTGCCTCCGGGACAGGGCTTGGGCAGCCCCAGCATTTT.

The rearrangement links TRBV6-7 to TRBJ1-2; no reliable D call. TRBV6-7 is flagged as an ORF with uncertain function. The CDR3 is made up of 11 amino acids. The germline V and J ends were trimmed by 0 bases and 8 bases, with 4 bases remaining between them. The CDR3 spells CASSYSLGYTF. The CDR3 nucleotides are TGTGCCAGCAGTTACTCGCTCGGCTACACCTTC.

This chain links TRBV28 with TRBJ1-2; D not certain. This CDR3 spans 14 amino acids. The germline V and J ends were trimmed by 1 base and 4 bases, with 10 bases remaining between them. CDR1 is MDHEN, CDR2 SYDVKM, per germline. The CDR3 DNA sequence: TGTGCCAGCAGTTTATCGGGAACGGGCTATGGCTACACCTTC. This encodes CASSLSGTGYGYTF.

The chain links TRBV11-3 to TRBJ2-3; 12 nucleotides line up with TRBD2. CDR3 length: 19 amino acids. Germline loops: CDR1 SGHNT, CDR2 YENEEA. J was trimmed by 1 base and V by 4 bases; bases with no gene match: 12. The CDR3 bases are TGTGCCAGCAGCTCCCTAGCGGGGGGGCCTTATTTTGGCACAGATACGCAGTATTTT. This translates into CASSSLAGGPYFGTDTQYF.

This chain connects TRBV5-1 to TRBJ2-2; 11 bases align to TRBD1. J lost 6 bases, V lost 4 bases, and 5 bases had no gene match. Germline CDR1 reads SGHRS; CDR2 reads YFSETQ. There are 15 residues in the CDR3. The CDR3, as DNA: TGCGCCAGCAGCGTGGACAGGGGGCTGTCCGGGGAGCTGTTTTTT. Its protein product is CASSVDRGLSGELFF.

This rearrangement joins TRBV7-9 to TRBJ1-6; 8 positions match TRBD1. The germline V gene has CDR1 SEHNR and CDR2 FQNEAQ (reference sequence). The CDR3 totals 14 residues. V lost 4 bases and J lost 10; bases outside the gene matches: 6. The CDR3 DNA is TGTGCCAGCAGCTCCGGGACAGGTTTGTCACCCCTCCACTTT. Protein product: CASSSGTGLSPLHF.

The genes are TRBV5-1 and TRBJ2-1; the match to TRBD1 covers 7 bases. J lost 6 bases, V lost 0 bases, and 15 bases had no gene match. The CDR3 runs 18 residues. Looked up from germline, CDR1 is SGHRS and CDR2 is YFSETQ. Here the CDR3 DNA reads TGCGCCAGCAGCTTGGGGGGGACAGCATCTGTGGGAGTCAATGAGCAGTTCTTC. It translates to CASSLGGTASVGVNEQFF.

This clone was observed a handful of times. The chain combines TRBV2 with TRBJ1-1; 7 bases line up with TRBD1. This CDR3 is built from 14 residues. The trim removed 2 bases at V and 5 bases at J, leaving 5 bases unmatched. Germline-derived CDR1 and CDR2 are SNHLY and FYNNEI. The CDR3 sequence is CASSESGRGTEAFF. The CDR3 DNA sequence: TGTGCCAGCAGTGAAAGTGGCAGGGGGACTGAAGCTTTCTTT.

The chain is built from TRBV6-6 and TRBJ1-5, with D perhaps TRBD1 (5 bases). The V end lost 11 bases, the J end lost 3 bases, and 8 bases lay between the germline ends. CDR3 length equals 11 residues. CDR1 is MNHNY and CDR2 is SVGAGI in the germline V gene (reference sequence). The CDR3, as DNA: TGTGCCGGGGGGATCAATCAGCCCCAGCATTTT. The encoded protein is CAGGINQPQHF.

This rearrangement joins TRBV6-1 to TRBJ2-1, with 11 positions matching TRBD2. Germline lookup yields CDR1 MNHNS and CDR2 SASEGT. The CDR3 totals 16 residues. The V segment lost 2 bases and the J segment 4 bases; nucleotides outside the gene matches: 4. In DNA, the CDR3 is TGTGCCAGCAGTGAAATACTAGCGGGGGATTACAATGAGCAGTTCTTC. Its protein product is CASSEILAGDYNEQFF.

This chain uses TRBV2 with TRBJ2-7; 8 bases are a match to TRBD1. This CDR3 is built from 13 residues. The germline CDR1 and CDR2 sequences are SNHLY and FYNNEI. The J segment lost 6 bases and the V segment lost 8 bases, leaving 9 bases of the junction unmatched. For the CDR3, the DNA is TGTGCCAGCGGAGGACAGGGTACGACCGAGCAGTACTTC. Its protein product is CASGGQGTTEQYF.

The CDR3 region has the DNA TGTGCCAGCAGCTTGGCGGGACTGATCAATCAGCCCCAGCATTTT. Translating gives CASSLAGLINQPQHF. This chain joins TRBV5-5 and TRBJ1-5; the D gene is possibly TRBD1 (5 bases). V was pared by 0 bases and J by 3 bases, with 10 bases between. The CDR3 is 15 residues long. Germline-derived CDR1 and CDR2 are SGHKS and YYEKEE (reference sequence).

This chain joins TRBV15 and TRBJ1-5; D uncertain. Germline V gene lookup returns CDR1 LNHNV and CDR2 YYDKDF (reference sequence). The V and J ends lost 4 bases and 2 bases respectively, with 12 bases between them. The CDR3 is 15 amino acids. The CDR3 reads CATSIEPEGNQPQHF. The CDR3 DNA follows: TGTGCCACCAGCATCGAGCCTGAGGGCAATCAGCCCCAGCATTTT.

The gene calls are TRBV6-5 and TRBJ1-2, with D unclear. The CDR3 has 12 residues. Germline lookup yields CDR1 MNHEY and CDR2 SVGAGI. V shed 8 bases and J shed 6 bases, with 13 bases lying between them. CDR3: CASGTTYNGYTF. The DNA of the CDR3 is TGTGCCAGCGGTACGACATACAATGGCTACACCTTC.